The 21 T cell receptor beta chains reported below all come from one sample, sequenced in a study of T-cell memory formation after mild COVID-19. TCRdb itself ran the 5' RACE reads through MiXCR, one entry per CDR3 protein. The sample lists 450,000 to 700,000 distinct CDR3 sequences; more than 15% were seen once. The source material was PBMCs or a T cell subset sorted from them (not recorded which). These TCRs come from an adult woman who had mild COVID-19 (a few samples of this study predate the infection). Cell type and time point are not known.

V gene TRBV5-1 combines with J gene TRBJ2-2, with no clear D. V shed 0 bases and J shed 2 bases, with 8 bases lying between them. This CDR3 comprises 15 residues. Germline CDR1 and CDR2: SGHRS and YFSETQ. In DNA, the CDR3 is TGCGCCAGCAGCTTGGACACTCCCAACACCGGGGAGCTGTTTTTT. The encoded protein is CASSLDTPNTGELFF.

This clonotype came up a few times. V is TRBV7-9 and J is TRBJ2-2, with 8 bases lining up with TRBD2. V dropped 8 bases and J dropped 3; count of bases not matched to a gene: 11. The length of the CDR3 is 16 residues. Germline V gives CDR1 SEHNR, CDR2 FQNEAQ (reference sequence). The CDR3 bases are TGTGCCAGCGACGGGAGGGCCGACTCATACACCGGGGAGCTGTTTTTT. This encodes CASDGRADSYTGELFF.

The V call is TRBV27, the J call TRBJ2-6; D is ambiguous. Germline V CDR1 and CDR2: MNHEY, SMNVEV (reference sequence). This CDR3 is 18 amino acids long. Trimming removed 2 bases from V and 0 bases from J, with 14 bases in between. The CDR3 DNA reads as TGTGCCAGCAGTTTAGGGGTTGGGCAAGTCTCTGGGGCCAACGTCCTGACTTTC. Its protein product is CASSLGVGQVSGANVLTF.

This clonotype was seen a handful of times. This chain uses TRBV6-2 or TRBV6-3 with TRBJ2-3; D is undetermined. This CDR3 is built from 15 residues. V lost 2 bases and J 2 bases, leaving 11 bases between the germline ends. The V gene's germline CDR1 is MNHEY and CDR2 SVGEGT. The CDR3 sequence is CASSYRWTDTDTQYF. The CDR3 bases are TGTGCCAGCAGTTACCGTTGGACGGACACAGATACGCAGTATTTT.

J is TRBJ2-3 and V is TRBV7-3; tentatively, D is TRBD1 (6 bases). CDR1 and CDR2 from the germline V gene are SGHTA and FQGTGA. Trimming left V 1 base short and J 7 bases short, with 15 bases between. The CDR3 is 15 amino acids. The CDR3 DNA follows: TGTGCCAGCAGCTTAATGGCAGGGGAAGGTAATACGCAGTATTTT. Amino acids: CASSLMAGEGNTQYF.

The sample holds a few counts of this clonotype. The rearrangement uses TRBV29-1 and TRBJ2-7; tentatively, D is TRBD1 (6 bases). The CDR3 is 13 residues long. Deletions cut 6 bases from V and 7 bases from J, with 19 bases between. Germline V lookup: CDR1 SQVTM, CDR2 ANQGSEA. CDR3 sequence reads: CSVRTDSNGEQYF. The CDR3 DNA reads TGCAGCGTCCGGACGGACAGTAATGGGGAGCAGTACTTC.

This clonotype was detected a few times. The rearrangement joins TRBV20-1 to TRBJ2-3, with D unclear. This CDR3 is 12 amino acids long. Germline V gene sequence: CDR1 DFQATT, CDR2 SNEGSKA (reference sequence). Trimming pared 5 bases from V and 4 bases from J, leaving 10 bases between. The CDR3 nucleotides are TGCAGTGCTTCCTTGACGCCAGATACGCAGTATTTT. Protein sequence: CSASLTPDTQYF.

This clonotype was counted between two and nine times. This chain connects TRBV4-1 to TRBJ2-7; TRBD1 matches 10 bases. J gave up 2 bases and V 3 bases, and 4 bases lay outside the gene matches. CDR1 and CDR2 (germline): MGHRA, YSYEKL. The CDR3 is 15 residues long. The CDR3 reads CASSHKDRGAYEQYF. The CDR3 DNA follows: TGCGCCAGCAGCCACAAGGACAGGGGGGCCTACGAGCAGTACTTC.

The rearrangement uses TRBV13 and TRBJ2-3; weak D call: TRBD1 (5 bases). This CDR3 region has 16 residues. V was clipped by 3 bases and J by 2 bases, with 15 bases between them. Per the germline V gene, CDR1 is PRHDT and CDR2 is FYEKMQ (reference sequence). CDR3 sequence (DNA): TGTGCCAGCAGCTTTACAGGAATGGGGAACACAGATACGCAGTATTTT. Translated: CASSFTGMGNTDTQYF.

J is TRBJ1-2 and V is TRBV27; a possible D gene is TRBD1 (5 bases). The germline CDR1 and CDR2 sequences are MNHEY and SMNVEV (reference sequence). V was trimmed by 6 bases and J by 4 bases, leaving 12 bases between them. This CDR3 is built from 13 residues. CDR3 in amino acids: CASRRRDFYGYTF. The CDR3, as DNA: TGTGCCAGCAGGCGCAGGGACTTCTATGGCTACACCTTC.

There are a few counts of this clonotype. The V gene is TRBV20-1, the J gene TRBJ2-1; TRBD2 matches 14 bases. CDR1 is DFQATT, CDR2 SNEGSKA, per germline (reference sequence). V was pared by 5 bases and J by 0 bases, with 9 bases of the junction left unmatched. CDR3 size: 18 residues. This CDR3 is CSALGTSGGHISYNEQFF. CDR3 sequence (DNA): TGCAGTGCTCTCGGGACTAGCGGGGGCCATATCTCCTACAATGAGCAGTTCTTC.

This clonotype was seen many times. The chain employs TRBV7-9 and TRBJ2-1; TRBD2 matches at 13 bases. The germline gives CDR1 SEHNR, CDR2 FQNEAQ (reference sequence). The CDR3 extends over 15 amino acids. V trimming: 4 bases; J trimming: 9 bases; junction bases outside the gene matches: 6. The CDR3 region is CASSSGLAGVGEQFF. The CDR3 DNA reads TGTGCCAGCAGCTCTGGACTAGCGGGAGTTGGTGAGCAGTTCTTC.

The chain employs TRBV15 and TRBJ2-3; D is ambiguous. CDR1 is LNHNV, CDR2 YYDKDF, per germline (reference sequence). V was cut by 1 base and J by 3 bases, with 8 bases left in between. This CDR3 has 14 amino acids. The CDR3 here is CATSRGDLTDTQYF. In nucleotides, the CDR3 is TGTGCCACCAGCAGAGGCGACCTAACAGATACGCAGTATTTT.

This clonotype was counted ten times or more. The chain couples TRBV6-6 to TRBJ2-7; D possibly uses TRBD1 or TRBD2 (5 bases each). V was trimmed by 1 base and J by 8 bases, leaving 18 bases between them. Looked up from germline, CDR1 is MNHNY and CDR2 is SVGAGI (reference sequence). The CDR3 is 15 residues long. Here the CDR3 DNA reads TGTGCCAGCAGTTACTACGGGACCGATCCTATAAAGCAGTACTTC. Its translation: CASSYYGTDPIKQYF.

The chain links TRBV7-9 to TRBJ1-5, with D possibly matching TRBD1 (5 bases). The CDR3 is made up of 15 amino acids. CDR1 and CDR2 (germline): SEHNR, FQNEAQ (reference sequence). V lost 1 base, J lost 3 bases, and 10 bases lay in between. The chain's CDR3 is CASSLGIRDNQPQHF. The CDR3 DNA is TGTGCCAGCAGCTTAGGGATCAGGGACAATCAGCCCCAGCATTTT. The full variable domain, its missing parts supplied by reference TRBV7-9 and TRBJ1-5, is DTGVSQNPRHKITKRGQNVTFRCDPISEHNRLYWYRQTLGQGPEFLTYFQNEAQLEKSRLLSDRFSAERPKGSFSTLEIQRTEQGDSAMYLCASSLGIRDNQPQHFGDGTRLSIL.

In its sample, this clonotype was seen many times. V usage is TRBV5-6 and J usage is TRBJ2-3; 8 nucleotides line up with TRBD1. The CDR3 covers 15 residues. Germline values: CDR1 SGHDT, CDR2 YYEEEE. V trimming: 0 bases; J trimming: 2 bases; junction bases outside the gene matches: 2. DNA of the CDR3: TGTGCCAGCAGCTTGGGGACAGGGACCACAGATACGCAGTATTTT. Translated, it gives CASSLGTGTTDTQYF.

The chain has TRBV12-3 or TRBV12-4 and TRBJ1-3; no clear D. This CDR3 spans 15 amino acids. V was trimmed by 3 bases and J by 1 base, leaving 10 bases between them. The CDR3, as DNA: TGTGCCAGCAGTTTCTATCGGGGTTCTGGAAACACCATATATTTT. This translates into CASSFYRGSGNTIYF.

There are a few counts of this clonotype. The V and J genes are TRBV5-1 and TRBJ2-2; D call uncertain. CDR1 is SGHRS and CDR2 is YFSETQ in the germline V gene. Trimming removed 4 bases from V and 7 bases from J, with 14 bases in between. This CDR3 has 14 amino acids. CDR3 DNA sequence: TGCGCCAGCAGCCCCTCCGACGTGCTCGGGGAGCTGTTTTTT. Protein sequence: CASSPSDVLGELFF.

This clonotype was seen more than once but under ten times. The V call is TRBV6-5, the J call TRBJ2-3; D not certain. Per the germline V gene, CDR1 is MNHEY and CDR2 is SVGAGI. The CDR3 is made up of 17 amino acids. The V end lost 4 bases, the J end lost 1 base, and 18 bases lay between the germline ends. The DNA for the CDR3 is TGTGCCAGCAGTTTGGCCAATCCCCTGGGCGGCACAGATACGCAGTATTTT. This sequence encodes CASSLANPLGGTDTQYF.

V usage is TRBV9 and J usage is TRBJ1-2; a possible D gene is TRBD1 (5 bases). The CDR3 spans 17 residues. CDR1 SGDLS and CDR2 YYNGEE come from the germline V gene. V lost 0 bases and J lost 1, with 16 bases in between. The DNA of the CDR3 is TGTGCCAGCAGCGTAGCTCTTATGACAGCCGATAACTATGGCTACACCTTC. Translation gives CASSVALMTADNYGYTF.

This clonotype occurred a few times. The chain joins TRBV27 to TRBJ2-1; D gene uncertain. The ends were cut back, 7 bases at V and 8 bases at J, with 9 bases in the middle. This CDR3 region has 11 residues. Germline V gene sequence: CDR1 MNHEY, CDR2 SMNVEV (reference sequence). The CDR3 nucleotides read TGTGCCAGCACCCTTGGCGATGAGCAGTTCTTC. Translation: CASTLGDEQFF.